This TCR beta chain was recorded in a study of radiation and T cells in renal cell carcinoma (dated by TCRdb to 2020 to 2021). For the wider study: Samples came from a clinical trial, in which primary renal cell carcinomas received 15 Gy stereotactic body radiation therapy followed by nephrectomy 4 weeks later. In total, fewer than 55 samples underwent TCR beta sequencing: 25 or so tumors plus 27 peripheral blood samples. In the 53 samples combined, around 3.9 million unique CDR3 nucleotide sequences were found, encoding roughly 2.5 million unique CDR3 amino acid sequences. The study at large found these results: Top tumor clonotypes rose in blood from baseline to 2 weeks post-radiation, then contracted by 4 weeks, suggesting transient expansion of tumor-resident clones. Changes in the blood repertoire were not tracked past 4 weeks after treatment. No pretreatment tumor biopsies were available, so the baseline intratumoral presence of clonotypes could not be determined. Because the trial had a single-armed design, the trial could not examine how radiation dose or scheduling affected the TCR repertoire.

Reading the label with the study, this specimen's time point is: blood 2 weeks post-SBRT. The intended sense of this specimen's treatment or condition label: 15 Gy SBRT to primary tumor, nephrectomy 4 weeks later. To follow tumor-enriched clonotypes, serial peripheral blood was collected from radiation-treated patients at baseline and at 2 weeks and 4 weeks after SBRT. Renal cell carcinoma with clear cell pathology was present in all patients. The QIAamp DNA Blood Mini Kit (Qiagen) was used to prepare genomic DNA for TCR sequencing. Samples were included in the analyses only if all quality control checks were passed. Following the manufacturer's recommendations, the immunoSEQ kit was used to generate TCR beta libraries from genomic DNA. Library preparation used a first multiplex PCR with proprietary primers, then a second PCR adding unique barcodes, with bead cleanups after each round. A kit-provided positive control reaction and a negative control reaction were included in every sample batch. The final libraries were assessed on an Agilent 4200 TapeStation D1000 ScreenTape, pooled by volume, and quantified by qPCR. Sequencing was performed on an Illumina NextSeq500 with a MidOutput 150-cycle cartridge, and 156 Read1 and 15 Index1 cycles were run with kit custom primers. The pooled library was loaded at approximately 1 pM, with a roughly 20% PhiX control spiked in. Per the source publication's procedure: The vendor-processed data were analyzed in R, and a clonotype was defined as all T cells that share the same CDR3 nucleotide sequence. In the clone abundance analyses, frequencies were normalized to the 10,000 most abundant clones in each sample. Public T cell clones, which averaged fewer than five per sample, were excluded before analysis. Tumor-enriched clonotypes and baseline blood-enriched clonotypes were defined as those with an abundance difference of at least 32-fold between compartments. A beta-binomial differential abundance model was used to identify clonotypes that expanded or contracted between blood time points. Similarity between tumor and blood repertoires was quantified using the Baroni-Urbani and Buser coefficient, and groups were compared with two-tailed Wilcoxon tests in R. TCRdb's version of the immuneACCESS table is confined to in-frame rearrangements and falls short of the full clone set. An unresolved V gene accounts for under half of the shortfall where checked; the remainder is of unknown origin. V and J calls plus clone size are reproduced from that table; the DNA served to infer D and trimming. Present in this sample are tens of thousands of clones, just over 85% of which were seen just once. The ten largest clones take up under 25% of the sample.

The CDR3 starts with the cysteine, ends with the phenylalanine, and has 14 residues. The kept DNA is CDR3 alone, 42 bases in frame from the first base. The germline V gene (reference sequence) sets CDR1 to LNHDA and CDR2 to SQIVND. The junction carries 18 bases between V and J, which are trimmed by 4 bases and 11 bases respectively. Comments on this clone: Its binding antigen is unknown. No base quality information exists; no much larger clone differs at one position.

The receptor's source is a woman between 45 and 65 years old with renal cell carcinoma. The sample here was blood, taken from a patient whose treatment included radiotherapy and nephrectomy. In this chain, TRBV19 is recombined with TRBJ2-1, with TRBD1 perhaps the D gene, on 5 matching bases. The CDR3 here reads CASSRSADREKQFF. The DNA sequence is TGTGCCAGTAGTAGAAGCGCCGACAGAGAGAAGCAGTTCTTC. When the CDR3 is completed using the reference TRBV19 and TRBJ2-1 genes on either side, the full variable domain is DGGITQSPKYLFRKEGQNVTLSCEQNLNHDAMYWYRQDPGQGLRLIYYSQIVNDFQKGDIAEGYSVSREKKESFPLTVTSAQKNPTAFYLCASSRSADREKQFFGPGTRLTVL.